The T cell receptor beta chain described here comes from a study of CD8+CD57+ T cells in acquired aplastic anemia. Study context: Among healthy donors, CD4+ cells averaged roughly 11 million reads.

There are 16 residues in the CDR3. Germline V gene data show CDR1 as SGHRS and CDR2 as YFSETQ. As regards this clonotype: The antigen is undetermined. At one of its ends the junction is not consistent with the germline gene, which may arise from a read error.

Study-wide results and limits: In CD8+ cells, Simpson's diversity showed no significant difference between patients and controls. Approximately 30 CD8+ CDR3 sequences were shared between patients and controls.

For CDR3 and TCR beta VDJ profiling, genomic DNA was the template used. TCRdb re-called the reads through MiXCR, storing one row per CDR3 protein. The table records about 190,000 distinct CDR3 sequences, roughly half of them present only once. The sequence came from a human donor in good health, serving as a control. The chain links TRBV5-1 to TRBJ2-3; 13 bases agree with TRBD2. Sequences were obtained from sorted CD4+, CD8+, or CD8+CD57+ T cells (not recorded which) from PBMCs. The CDR3 DNA reads as TGTGCCAGCAGCCCGGGACTAGCGGGGATTACAGATACGCAGTATTTT. This translates into CASSPGLAGITDTQYF.